Listed below are T cell receptor beta chains from one sample, sequenced in a study of blood T cell repertoires in COVID-19. The protocol was immunoSEQ multiplex PCR, while the TCRdb copy is restricted to in-frame clones and leaves out a portion. The table includes 310,000 or so clones, roughly 87% detected once. The sequenced sample was PBMCs or T cells enriched from blood (not recorded which). These receptors were obtained from a woman aged 18-29 years who had recovered from COVID-19. The CDR3 runs from the conserved cysteine through the conserved F or W. D genes are given only for firm matches. Clone size is stated in some rows and not others, as once, few, many or a class when expanded.

J gene,clone size,D gene,V gene,CDR3 DNA,CDR3 protein
TRBJ1-2,NA,NA,TRBV6-2/TRBV6-3,TGTGCCAGCAGTTACTCGACACAGGGACATGGCTACACCTTC,CASSYSTQGHGYTF
TRBJ2-5,NA,NA,TRBV28,TGTGCCAGCGTCGGACGCCCCGGGGGGACCCAGTACTTC,CASVGRPGGTQYF
TRBJ2-7,NA,NA,TRBV4-3,TGCGCCAGCAGCCAATTAGACCGGGACAACTCCTACGAGCAGTACTTC,CASSQLDRDNSYEQYF
TRBJ2-5,few,NA,TRBV12-3/TRBV12-4,TGTGCCAGCAGTTTACTCCAAGAGACCCAGTACTTC,CASSLLQETQYF
TRBJ2-7,NA,NA,TRBV19,TGTGCCAGTAGCGAAAACTTATCCTACGAGCAGTACTTC,CASSENLSYEQYF
TRBJ2-5,NA,TRBD2,TRBV7-9,TGTGCCAGCTCCGTAGCGGGGGCCCAAGAGACCCAGTACTTC,CASSVAGAQETQYF
TRBJ1-1,NA,NA,TRBV7-3,TGTGCCAGCAGCTCCTCAGGCGCCACTGAAGCTTTCTTT,CASSSSGATEAFF
TRBJ1-2,NA,NA,TRBV7-2,TGTGCCAGCACCCTTGAGGCCCCATTCTATGGCTACACCTTC,CASTLEAPFYGYTF
TRBJ1-6,NA,NA,TRBV18,TGTGCCAGCTCACCCCCAAATTCACCCCTCCACTTT,CASSPPNSPLHF
TRBJ2-1,NA,NA,TRBV7-8,TGTGCCAGCAGTATAACAGGGTGGGGGTCCCCCTTCGGGAATGAGCAGTTCTTC,CASSITGWGSPFGNEQFF
TRBJ1-5,NA,NA,TRBV5-1,TGCGCCAGCAGCTTGGGGGAGATACGCTCCGGTCAGCCCCAGCATTTT,CASSLGEIRSGQPQHF
TRBJ2-7,NA,TRBD2,TRBV4-3,TGCGCCAGCAGCCAAGATCCTCCCTCTCTAGCGGGGGGGAGATACGAGCAGTACTTC,CASSQDPPSLAGGRYEQYF
TRBJ2-5,NA,TRBD2,TRBV7-7,TGTGCCAGCAGCTTAGTGGGGGGGAAGGAGACCCAGTACTTC,CASSLVGGKETQYF
TRBJ1-1,NA,TRBD1,TRBV18,TGTGCCAGCTCACCACTTACCGGGACAGGGAGAACTTTCTTT,CASSPLTGTGRTFF
TRBJ2-1,NA,TRBD1,TRBV11-2,TGTGCCAGCACCAATCCCCTTTGGACAGGAGCCTACAATGAGCAGTTCTTC,CASTNPLWTGAYNEQFF
TRBJ1-5,NA,NA,TRBV28,TGTGCCAGCAGAGCGACGGGGAGCAATCAGCCCCAGCATTTT,CASRATGSNQPQHF